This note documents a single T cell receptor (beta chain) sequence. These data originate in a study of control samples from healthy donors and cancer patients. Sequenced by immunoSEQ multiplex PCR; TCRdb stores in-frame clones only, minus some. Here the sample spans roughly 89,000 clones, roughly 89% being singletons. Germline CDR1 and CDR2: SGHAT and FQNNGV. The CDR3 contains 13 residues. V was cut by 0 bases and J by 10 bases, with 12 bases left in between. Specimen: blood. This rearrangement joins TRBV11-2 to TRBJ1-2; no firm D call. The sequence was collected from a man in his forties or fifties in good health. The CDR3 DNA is TGTGCCAGCAGCTTAGACAGTGTTCCTTCCTACACCTTC. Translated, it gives CASSLDSVPSYTF.